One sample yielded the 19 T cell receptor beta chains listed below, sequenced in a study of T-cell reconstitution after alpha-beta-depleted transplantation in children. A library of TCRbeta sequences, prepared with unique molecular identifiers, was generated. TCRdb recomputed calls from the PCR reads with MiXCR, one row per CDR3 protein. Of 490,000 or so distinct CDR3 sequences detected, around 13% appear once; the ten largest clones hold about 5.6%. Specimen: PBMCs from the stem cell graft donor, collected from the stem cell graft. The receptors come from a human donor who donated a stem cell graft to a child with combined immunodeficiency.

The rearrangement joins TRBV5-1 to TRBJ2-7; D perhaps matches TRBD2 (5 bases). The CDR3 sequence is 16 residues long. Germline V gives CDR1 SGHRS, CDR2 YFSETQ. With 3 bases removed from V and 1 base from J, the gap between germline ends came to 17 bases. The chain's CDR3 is CASSSSSTRASYEQYF. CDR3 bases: TGCGCCAGCAGCTCCTCGTCTACGCGGGCGTCCTACGAGCAGTACTTC. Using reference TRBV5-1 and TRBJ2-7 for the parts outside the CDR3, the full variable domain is KAGVTQTPRYLIKTRGQQVTLSCSPISGHRSVSWYQQTPGQGLQFLFEYFSETQRNKGNFPGRFSGRQFSNSRSEMNVSTLELGDSALYLCASSSSSTRASYEQYFGPGTRLTVT.

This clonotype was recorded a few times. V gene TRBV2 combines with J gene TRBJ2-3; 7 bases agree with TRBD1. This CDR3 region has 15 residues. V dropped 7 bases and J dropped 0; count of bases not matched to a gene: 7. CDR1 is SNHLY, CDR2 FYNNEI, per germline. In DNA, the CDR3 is TGTGCCAGCAATAGGGACAGTACTAGCACAGATACGCAGTATTTT. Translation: CASNRDSTSTDTQYF.

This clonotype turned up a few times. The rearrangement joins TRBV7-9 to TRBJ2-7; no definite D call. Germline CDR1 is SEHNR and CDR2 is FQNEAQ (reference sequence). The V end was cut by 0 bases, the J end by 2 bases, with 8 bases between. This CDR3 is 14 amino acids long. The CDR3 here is CASSLAPGTYEQYF. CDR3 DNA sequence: TGTGCCAGCAGCTTAGCGCCAGGAACCTACGAGCAGTACTTC.

The CDR3, as DNA: TGTGCCACCAGAGCTAGCGGGGACAATGAGCAGTTCTTC. Encoded protein: CATRASGDNEQFF. J is TRBJ2-1 and V is TRBV15; 9 bases fit TRBD2. The junction had 2 bases not matched to a gene; V was cut back by 6 bases and J by 5 bases. The CDR3 has 13 residues. Germline CDR1 is LNHNV and CDR2 is YYDKDF (reference sequence). Using reference TRBV15 and TRBJ2-1 for the parts outside the CDR3, the full variable domain is DAMVIQNPRYQVTQFGKPVTLSCSQTLNHNVMYWYQQKSSQAPKLLFHYYDKDFNNEADTPDNFQSRRPNTSFCFLDIRSPGLGDTAMYLCATRASGDNEQFFGPGTRLTVL.

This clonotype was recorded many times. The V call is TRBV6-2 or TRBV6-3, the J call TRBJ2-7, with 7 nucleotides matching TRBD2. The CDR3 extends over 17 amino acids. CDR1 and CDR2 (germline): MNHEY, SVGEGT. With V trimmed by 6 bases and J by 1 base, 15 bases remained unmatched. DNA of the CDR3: TGTGCCAGCAGCCCCGTATCGGGCGGGAGCCCTTCCTACGAGCAGTACTTC. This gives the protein CASSPVSGGSPSYEQYF.

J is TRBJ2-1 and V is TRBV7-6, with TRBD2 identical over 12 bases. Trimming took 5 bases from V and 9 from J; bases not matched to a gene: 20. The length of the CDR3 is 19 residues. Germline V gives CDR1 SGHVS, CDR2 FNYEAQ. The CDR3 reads CASSPEVPRASGRAAEQFF. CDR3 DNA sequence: TGTGCCAGCAGCCCCGAAGTACCCCGGGCTAGCGGGAGGGCCGCTGAGCAGTTCTTC. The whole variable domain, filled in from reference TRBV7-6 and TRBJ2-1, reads GAGVSQSPRYKVTKRGQDVALRCDPISGHVSLYWYRQALGQGPEFLTYFNYEAQQDKSGLPNDRFSAERPEGSISTLTIQRTEQRDSAMYRCASSPEVPRASGRAAEQFFGPGTRLTVL.

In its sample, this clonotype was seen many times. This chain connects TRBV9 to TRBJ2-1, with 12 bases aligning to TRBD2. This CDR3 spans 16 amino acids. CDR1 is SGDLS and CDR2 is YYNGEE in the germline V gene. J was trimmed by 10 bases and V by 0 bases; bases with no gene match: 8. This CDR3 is CASSVVTSGRSGEQFF. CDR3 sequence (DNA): TGTGCCAGCAGCGTAGTGACTAGCGGGAGATCGGGAGAGCAGTTCTTC.

CDR3 DNA sequence: TGCAGTGCTGGACAGGACGCTAGAGAGACCCAGTACTTC. Translating it yields CSAGQDARETQYF. The chain carries TRBV20-1 and TRBJ2-5; TRBD1 matches at 7 bases. The CDR3 loop spans 13 amino acids. Germline V CDR1 and CDR2: DFQATT, SNEGSKA (reference sequence). J gave up 4 bases and V 5 bases, and 7 bases lay outside the gene matches.

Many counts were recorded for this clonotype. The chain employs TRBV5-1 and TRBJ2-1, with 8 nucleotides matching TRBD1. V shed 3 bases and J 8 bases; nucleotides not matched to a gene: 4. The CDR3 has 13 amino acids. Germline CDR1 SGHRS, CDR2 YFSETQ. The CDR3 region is CASSWAGGHEQFF. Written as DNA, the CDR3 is TGCGCCAGCAGCTGGGCAGGGGGCCATGAGCAGTTCTTC.

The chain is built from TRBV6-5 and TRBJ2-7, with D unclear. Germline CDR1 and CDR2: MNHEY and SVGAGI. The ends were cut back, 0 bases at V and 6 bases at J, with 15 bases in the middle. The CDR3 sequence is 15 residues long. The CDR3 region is CASSYSRTASGEQYF. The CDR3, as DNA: TGTGCCAGCAGTTACTCACGGACCGCGTCGGGCGAGCAGTACTTC.

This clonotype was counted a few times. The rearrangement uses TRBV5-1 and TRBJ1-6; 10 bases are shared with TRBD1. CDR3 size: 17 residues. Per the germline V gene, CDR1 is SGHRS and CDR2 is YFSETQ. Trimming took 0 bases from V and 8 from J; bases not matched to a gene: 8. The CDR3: CASSLAGTGVLYSPLHF. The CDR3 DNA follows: TGCGCCAGCAGCTTGGCGGGGACAGGGGTTCTTTATTCACCCCTCCACTTT.

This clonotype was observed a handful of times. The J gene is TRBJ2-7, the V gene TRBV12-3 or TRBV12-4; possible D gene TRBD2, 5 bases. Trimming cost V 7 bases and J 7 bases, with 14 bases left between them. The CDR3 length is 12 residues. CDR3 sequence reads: CASTPSWEEQYF. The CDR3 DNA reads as TGTGCCAGCACCCCAAGTTGGGAGGAGCAGTACTTC.

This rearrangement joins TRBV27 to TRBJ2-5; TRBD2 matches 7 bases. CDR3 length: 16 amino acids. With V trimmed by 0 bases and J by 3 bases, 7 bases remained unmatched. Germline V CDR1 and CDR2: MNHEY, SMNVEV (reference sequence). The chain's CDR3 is CASSLSPTSRKETQYF. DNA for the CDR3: TGTGCCAGCAGTTTATCCCCGACTAGCCGAAAAGAGACCCAGTACTTC.

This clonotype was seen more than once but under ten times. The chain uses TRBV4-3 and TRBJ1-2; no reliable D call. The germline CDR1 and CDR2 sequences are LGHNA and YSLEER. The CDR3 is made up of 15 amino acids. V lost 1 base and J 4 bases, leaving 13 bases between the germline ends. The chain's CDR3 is CASSQVRDTRYGYTF. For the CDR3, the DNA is TGCGCCAGCAGCCAAGTACGGGATACCCGCTATGGCTACACCTTC.

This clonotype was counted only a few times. The CDR3 bases are TGTGCCAGCAGCTTATCACCGCAAAGCGCCAAAAACATTCAGTACTTC. It specifies CASSLSPQSAKNIQYF. V gene TRBV7-9 combines with J gene TRBJ2-4, with D unclear. Per germline, CDR1 SEHNR and CDR2 FQNEAQ (reference sequence). V lost 2 bases, J lost 1 base, and 12 bases lay in between. CDR3 length: 16 amino acids.

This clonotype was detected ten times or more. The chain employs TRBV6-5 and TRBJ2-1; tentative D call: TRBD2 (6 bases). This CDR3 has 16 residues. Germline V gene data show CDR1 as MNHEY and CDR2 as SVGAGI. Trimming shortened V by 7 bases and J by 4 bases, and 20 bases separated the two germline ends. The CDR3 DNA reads TGTGCCAGCACCTCCCTAGCGTCCCGGCGGTACAATGAGCAGTTCTTC. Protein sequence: CASTSLASRRYNEQFF.

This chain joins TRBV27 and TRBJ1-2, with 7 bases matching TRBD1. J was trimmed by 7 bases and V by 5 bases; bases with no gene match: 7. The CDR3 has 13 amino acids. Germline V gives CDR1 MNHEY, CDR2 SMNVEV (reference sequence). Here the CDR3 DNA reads TGTGCCAGCAGTCGACAGGGTGTGGGTGGCTACACCTTC. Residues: CASSRQGVGGYTF.

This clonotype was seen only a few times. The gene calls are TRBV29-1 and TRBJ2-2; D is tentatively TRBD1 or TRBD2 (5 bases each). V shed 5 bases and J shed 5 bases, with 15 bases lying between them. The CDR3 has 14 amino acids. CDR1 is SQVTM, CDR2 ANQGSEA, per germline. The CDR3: CSVSWDHRTGELFF. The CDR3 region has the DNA TGCAGCGTTTCCTGGGACCACCGAACCGGGGAGCTGTTTTTT.

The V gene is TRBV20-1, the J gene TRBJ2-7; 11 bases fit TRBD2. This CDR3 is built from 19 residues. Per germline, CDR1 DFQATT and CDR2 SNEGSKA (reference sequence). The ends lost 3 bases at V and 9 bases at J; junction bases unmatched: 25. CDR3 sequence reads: CSARPGLAGLGADVYGQYF. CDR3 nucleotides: TGCAGTGCTAGGCCAGGACTAGCGGGTTTGGGGGCCGATGTATATGGGCAGTACTTC.